This TCR beta chain was sequenced for a study of blood T cell repertoires in COVID-19. This clone has only one observation. This specimen includes other DNA sequences encoding the same CDR3. Authors' data handling: Reference gene primer amplification in the assay estimated nucleated cell counts. The data were produced by immunoSEQ multiplex PCR, yet TCRdb's version contains in-frame clones alone and is incomplete. V and J calls and clone size are those listed in that table; D and trimming were worked out from the DNA. Of 470,000 or so clones listed, roughly 85% are singletons. The specimen sequenced was PBMCs or T cells enriched from blood (not recorded which). The TCR was taken from a woman aged 18 to 35 with acute COVID-19.

CDR3 protein: CASSEQGAGNTIYF. CDR3 in DNA: TGTGCCAGCAGTGAACAAGGGGCCGGGAACACCATATATTTT. This chain uses TRBV2 with TRBJ1-3; the D gene is possibly TRBD1 (5 bases). V was trimmed by 2 bases and J by 7 bases, leaving 12 bases between them. This CDR3 spans 14 amino acids. In germline, CDR1 is SNHLY, CDR2 FYNNEI. The whole variable domain, filled in from reference TRBV2 and TRBJ1-3, reads EPEVTQTPSHQVTQMGQEVILRCVPISNHLYFYWYRQILGQKVEFLVSFYNNEISEKSEIFDDQFSVERPDGSNFTLKIRSTKLEDSAMYFCASSEQGAGNTIYFGEGSWLTVV.